The rows below give T cell receptor beta chains drawn from one sample of a study of T cell clonotyping in hematopoietic cell transplantation. The data were produced by immunoSEQ multiplex PCR, yet TCRdb's version contains in-frame clones alone and is incomplete. Altogether approximately 5,000 clones are present, less than 35% being singletons, with the ten largest covering approximately 16%. Specimen: peripheral blood mononuclear cells, collected before stem cell transplant. These receptors were taken from a man between 45 and 60 years old with myelofibrosis. Some clones in this sample may be carry-over from other donors' samples. Each CDR3 is given with its conserved first and last residue. The D gene is left open where the match is weak. The size field is filled for only some rows; it gives once, few, many or a size class.

v_call: TRBV11-2; clone_size: few; d_call: TRBD2; j_call: TRBJ2-1; cdr3_aa: CASSLSLAGYNEQFF; cdr3_nt: TGTGCCAGCAGCTTAAGCCTAGCGGGTTACAATGAGCAGTTCTTC
v_call: TRBV5-6; clone_size: .; d_call: .; j_call: TRBJ1-2; cdr3_aa: CASSLVGGGEYYGYTF; cdr3_nt: TGTGCCAGCAGCTTGGTTGGGGGAGGGGAATACTATGGCTACACCTTC
v_call: TRBV6-5; clone_size: few; d_call: TRBD1; j_call: TRBJ1-6; cdr3_aa: CASRGQGGSPLHF; cdr3_nt: TGTGCCAGCAGAGGACAGGGGGGTTCACCCCTCCACTTT
v_call: TRBV20-1; clone_size: .; d_call: .; j_call: TRBJ2-1; cdr3_aa: CSARENEQFF; cdr3_nt: TGCAGTGCTAGGGAGAATGAGCAGTTCTTC
v_call: TRBV29-1; clone_size: .; d_call: .; j_call: TRBJ2-7; cdr3_aa: CSVEVGRVGYF; cdr3_nt: TGCAGCGTTGAAGTAGGACGGGTGGGGTACTTC
v_call: TRBV30; clone_size: .; d_call: .; j_call: TRBJ2-7; cdr3_aa: CAWSRQYEQYF; cdr3_nt: TGTGCCTGGAGTCGACAGTACGAGCAGTACTTC
v_call: TRBV5-4; clone_size: .; d_call: .; j_call: TRBJ2-7; cdr3_aa: CASSLDGFLTYEQYF; cdr3_nt: TGTGCCAGCAGCTTGGACGGGTTCCTAACCTACGAGCAGTACTTC
v_call: TRBV27; clone_size: few; d_call: TRBD1; j_call: TRBJ1-6; cdr3_aa: CASRQDRGTYSPLHF; cdr3_nt: TGTGCCAGCAGGCAGGACAGGGGTACTTATTCACCCCTCCACTTT
v_call: TRBV5-6; clone_size: .; d_call: TRBD1; j_call: TRBJ1-5; cdr3_aa: CASSSEGADSNQPQHF; cdr3_nt: TGTGCCAGCAGCTCCGAGGGGGCAGATAGCAATCAGCCCCAGCATTTT
v_call: TRBV6-7; clone_size: few; d_call: .; j_call: TRBJ2-1; cdr3_aa: CASSYSTGGEQFF; cdr3_nt: TGTGCCAGCAGTTACTCGACCGGGGGCGAGCAGTTCTTC
v_call: TRBV6-5; clone_size: large; d_call: .; j_call: TRBJ1-3; cdr3_aa: CASSYSSGNTIYF; cdr3_nt: TGTGCCAGCAGTTATAGCTCTGGAAACACCATATATTTT
v_call: TRBV4-2; clone_size: few; d_call: TRBD1; j_call: TRBJ1-2; cdr3_aa: CASSQTGTDYGYTF; cdr3_nt: TGTGCCAGCAGCCAAACCGGGACAGACTATGGCTACACCTTC
v_call: TRBV25-1; clone_size: .; d_call: .; j_call: TRBJ1-2; cdr3_aa: CASSDSFGYTF; cdr3_nt: TGTGCCAGCAGTGACAGCTTTGGCTACACCTTC
v_call: TRBV25-1; clone_size: few; d_call: TRBD2; j_call: TRBJ2-7; cdr3_aa: CASSAGGSIHYEQYF; cdr3_nt: TGTGCCAGCAGTGCGGGGGGAAGCATACATTACGAGCAGTACTTC
v_call: TRBV27; clone_size: few; d_call: .; j_call: TRBJ2-1; cdr3_aa: CASSLSPVQDSYNEQFF; cdr3_nt: TGTGCCAGCAGTTTATCTCCTGTTCAGGACTCCTACAATGAGCAGTTCTTC
v_call: TRBV6-1; clone_size: .; d_call: .; j_call: TRBJ1-1; cdr3_aa: CASSEALGGQEAFF; cdr3_nt: TGTGCCAGCAGTGAAGCTTTAGGAGGACAAGAAGCTTTCTTT
v_call: TRBV5-6; clone_size: .; d_call: .; j_call: TRBJ1-1; cdr3_aa: CASSLVQGNTEAFF; cdr3_nt: TGTGCCAGCAGCTTGGTTCAGGGGAACACTGAAGCTTTCTTT
v_call: TRBV6-5; clone_size: few; d_call: .; j_call: TRBJ2-7; cdr3_aa: CASSYSPGSYEQYF; cdr3_nt: TGTGCCAGCAGTTACTCCCCAGGCTCCTACGAGCAGTACTTC
v_call: TRBV28; clone_size: .; d_call: .; j_call: TRBJ2-7; cdr3_aa: CASRATRNEQYF; cdr3_nt: TGTGCCAGCAGGGCGACTAGAAACGAGCAGTACTTC
v_call: TRBV30; clone_size: once; d_call: .; j_call: TRBJ1-6; cdr3_aa: CAWTEGSNSPLHF; cdr3_nt: TGTGCCTGGACCGAAGGGTCTAATTCACCCCTCCACTTT
v_call: TRBV6-1; clone_size: .; d_call: TRBD1; j_call: TRBJ2-7; cdr3_aa: CASSAGQATMSSYEQYF; cdr3_nt: TGTGCCAGCAGTGCGGGACAGGCAACAATGAGCTCCTACGAGCAGTACTTC
v_call: TRBV6-5; clone_size: .; d_call: .; j_call: TRBJ1-4; cdr3_aa: CASSYTPGRTEKLFF; cdr3_nt: TGTGCCAGCAGTTACACCCCGGGACGGACCGAAAAACTGTTTTTT
v_call: TRBV6-5; clone_size: .; d_call: .; j_call: TRBJ1-2; cdr3_aa: CASSYDSKGLGGYTF; cdr3_nt: TGTGCCAGCAGTTACGACAGCAAGGGTCTTGGCGGCTACACCTTC
v_call: TRBV6-1; clone_size: .; d_call: .; j_call: TRBJ2-7; cdr3_aa: CASGTGYEQYF; cdr3_nt: TGTGCCAGCGGAACAGGGTACGAGCAGTACTTC
v_call: TRBV5-6; clone_size: .; d_call: .; j_call: TRBJ2-7; cdr3_aa: CASSLSSSYEQYF; cdr3_nt: TGTGCCAGCAGCTTGTCCAGCTCCTACGAGCAGTACTTC
v_call: TRBV30; clone_size: .; d_call: .; j_call: TRBJ1-1; cdr3_aa: CAWGAGVNTEAFF; cdr3_nt: TGTGCCTGGGGGGCTGGGGTTAACACTGAAGCTTTCTTT
v_call: TRBV30; clone_size: .; d_call: .; j_call: TRBJ1-1; cdr3_aa: CAWSVAGAGGAFF; cdr3_nt: TGTGCCTGGAGTGTAGCAGGGGCAGGAGGGGCTTTCTTT
v_call: TRBV5-6; clone_size: .; d_call: TRBD1; j_call: TRBJ2-7; cdr3_aa: CASSSEDRVYEQYF; cdr3_nt: TGTGCCAGCAGCTCTGAGGACAGGGTCTACGAGCAGTACTTC
v_call: TRBV6-5; clone_size: once; d_call: .; j_call: TRBJ2-7; cdr3_aa: CASTPSGGSYEQYF; cdr3_nt: TGTGCCAGCACTCCCTCCGGCGGTTCCTACGAGCAGTACTTC
v_call: TRBV2; clone_size: .; d_call: TRBD1; j_call: TRBJ1-1; cdr3_aa: CASSEAGGSTEAFF; cdr3_nt: TGTGCCAGCAGTGAGGCAGGGGGAAGCACTGAAGCTTTCTTT
v_call: TRBV27; clone_size: few; d_call: .; j_call: TRBJ2-7; cdr3_aa: CASSSVGYEQYF; cdr3_nt: TGTGCCAGCAGTTCGGTAGGGTACGAGCAGTACTTC
v_call: TRBV20-1; clone_size: .; d_call: .; j_call: TRBJ2-5; cdr3_aa: CSAWRGEQYF; cdr3_nt: TGCAGTGCGTGGAGGGGGGAGCAGTACTTC
v_call: TRBV19; clone_size: few; d_call: .; j_call: TRBJ1-1; cdr3_aa: CASSIDGPNTEAFF; cdr3_nt: TGTGCCAGTAGTATTGATGGGCCTAACACTGAAGCTTTCTTT
v_call: TRBV30; clone_size: .; d_call: TRBD1; j_call: TRBJ1-1; cdr3_aa: CAWRDRTEAFF; cdr3_nt: TGTGCCTGGAGGGACAGGACTGAAGCTTTCTTT
v_call: TRBV30; clone_size: few; d_call: .; j_call: TRBJ1-1; cdr3_aa: CAWSPDTLTEAFF; cdr3_nt: TGTGCCTGGAGTCCCGACACGCTAACTGAAGCTTTCTTT
v_call: TRBV11-1; clone_size: medium-sized; d_call: .; j_call: TRBJ1-1; cdr3_aa: CARGWGNTEAFF; cdr3_nt: TGTGCCCGGGGGTGGGGAAACACTGAAGCTTTCTTT
v_call: TRBV30; clone_size: .; d_call: .; j_call: TRBJ1-1; cdr3_aa: CAGGLTLRVNTEAFF; cdr3_nt: TGTGCCGGAGGACTCACGTTAAGGGTGAACACTGAAGCTTTCTTT
v_call: TRBV30; clone_size: .; d_call: .; j_call: TRBJ2-3; cdr3_aa: CAWAPGLSPRGPTDTQYF; cdr3_nt: TGTGCCTGGGCGCCTGGACTATCCCCTCGTGGTCCCACAGATACGCAGTATTTT
v_call: TRBV6-5; clone_size: .; d_call: TRBD1; j_call: TRBJ1-6; cdr3_aa: CASSFTGVDSPLHF; cdr3_nt: TGTGCCAGCAGCTTCACAGGGGTAGATTCACCCCTCCACTTT
v_call: TRBV30; clone_size: .; d_call: .; j_call: TRBJ2-7; cdr3_aa: CAWSVTGILHEQYF; cdr3_nt: TGTGCCTGGAGTGTAACAGGGATTCTACACGAGCAGTACTTC
v_call: TRBV7-2; clone_size: few; d_call: .; j_call: TRBJ2-7; cdr3_aa: CASSLLVGFPYEQYF; cdr3_nt: TGTGCCAGCAGCTTATTAGTGGGTTTCCCCTACGAGCAGTACTTC
v_call: TRBV30; clone_size: few; d_call: .; j_call: TRBJ1-5; cdr3_aa: CAWSVVVDQPQHF; cdr3_nt: TGTGCCTGGAGTGTAGTCGTCGATCAGCCCCAGCATTTT
v_call: TRBV13; clone_size: few; d_call: TRBD2; j_call: TRBJ2-5; cdr3_aa: CASSLLTSGTQETQYF; cdr3_nt: TGTGCCAGCAGCTTACTTACTAGCGGTACACAAGAGACCCAGTACTTC
v_call: TRBV30; clone_size: .; d_call: .; j_call: TRBJ2-7; cdr3_aa: CAWSPGIHEQYF; cdr3_nt: TGTGCCTGGAGTCCAGGGATCCACGAGCAGTACTTC
v_call: TRBV19; clone_size: .; d_call: .; j_call: TRBJ1-1; cdr3_aa: CASNQGVTEAFF; cdr3_nt: TGTGCCAGCAACCAGGGCGTCACTGAAGCTTTCTTT
v_call: TRBV30; clone_size: once; d_call: TRBD2; j_call: TRBJ2-3; cdr3_aa: CAWSAGRGADTQYF; cdr3_nt: TGTGCCTGGAGTGCAGGGAGGGGCGCAGATACGCAGTATTTT
v_call: TRBV1; clone_size: .; d_call: .; j_call: TRBJ1-5; cdr3_aa: CTSSQDPPGPQHF; cdr3_nt: TGCACCAGCAGCCAAGACCCCCCAGGGCCCCAGCATTTT
v_call: TRBV6-6; clone_size: .; d_call: TRBD2; j_call: TRBJ2-1; cdr3_aa: CASSWGTTPEQFF; cdr3_nt: TGTGCCAGCAGTTGGGGGACTACACCCGAGCAGTTCTTC
v_call: TRBV29-1; clone_size: few; d_call: .; j_call: TRBJ2-1; cdr3_aa: CSVERDSDEQFF; cdr3_nt: TGCAGCGTTGAACGGGATTCGGATGAGCAGTTCTTC
v_call: TRBV30; clone_size: .; d_call: .; j_call: TRBJ1-5; cdr3_aa: CAWDRGSGPQHF; cdr3_nt: TGTGCCTGGGACAGAGGGAGTGGGCCCCAGCATTTT
v_call: TRBV30; clone_size: .; d_call: .; j_call: TRBJ1-1; cdr3_aa: CAWSVTANTEAFF; cdr3_nt: TGTGCCTGGAGTGTGACTGCGAACACTGAAGCTTTCTTT
v_call: TRBV6-1; clone_size: .; d_call: .; j_call: TRBJ1-2; cdr3_aa: CASSDPGRRSYGYTF; cdr3_nt: TGTGCCAGCAGTGACCCAGGGAGGCGCAGCTATGGCTACACCTTC
v_call: TRBV30; clone_size: .; d_call: .; j_call: TRBJ1-6; cdr3_aa: CAWSVQGSSPLHF; cdr3_nt: TGTGCCTGGAGTGTACAAGGGAGTTCACCCCTCCACTTT
v_call: TRBV6-5; clone_size: .; d_call: .; j_call: TRBJ2-7; cdr3_aa: CASSYGGTYEQYF; cdr3_nt: TGTGCCAGCAGTTACGGAGGTACCTACGAGCAGTACTTC
v_call: TRBV7-9; clone_size: .; d_call: .; j_call: TRBJ1-2; cdr3_aa: CASSQPLTNYGYTF; cdr3_nt: TGTGCCAGCAGCCAACCTCTGACCAACTATGGCTACACCTTC
v_call: TRBV25-1; clone_size: .; d_call: .; j_call: TRBJ1-2; cdr3_aa: CASSARDNFYGYTF; cdr3_nt: TGTGCCAGCAGTGCACGGGACAACTTCTATGGCTACACCTTC
v_call: TRBV4-3; clone_size: .; d_call: .; j_call: TRBJ2-7; cdr3_aa: CASSQEAGYEQYF; cdr3_nt: TGCGCCAGCAGCCAAGAAGCTGGATACGAGCAGTACTTC
v_call: TRBV30; clone_size: few; d_call: .; j_call: TRBJ1-5; cdr3_aa: CAWSQHSNQPQHF; cdr3_nt: TGTGCCTGGAGTCAGCATAGCAATCAGCCCCAGCATTTT
v_call: TRBV20-1; clone_size: few; d_call: .; j_call: TRBJ1-2; cdr3_aa: CSGDTNYGYTF; cdr3_nt: TGCAGTGGGGACACGAACTATGGCTACACCTTC